The clone carrying this TCR beta chain was seen only a few times. One end of the junction fails to match germline, which may point to a read error. Healthy Caucasian individuals from Russia aged roughly 6 to 95 were enrolled as donors. This CDR3 contains 14 residues. The germline CDR1 and CDR2 sequences are SGDLS and YYNGEE. This entry belongs to a study of blood T cells in healthy people across ages. PCR was performed a second time for roughly 7 to 12 cycles using a sample-barcoded 5' primer and a J-beta primer mix. Every cDNA molecule carried a tag from a template-switch adaptor bearing 12 random nucleotides. One entry per CDR3 protein results from TCRdb running MiXCR on the 5' RACE reads. This table holds about 800,000 distinct CDR3 sequences, around 25% found once. These data were also filed under a second study, of T cells of mothers and their children.

This TCR came from a boy younger than 18 in good health. This chain uses TRBV9 with TRBJ2-5; maybe TRBD2 (6 bases). The sequenced sample was blood. Here the CDR3 reads CASSPPIGGETQYF. The CDR3 DNA reads TGTGCTAGCAGCCCCCCCATCGGGGGAGAGACCCAGTACTTC.